The rows below give T cell receptor beta chains drawn from one sample of a study of spatial heterogeneity in lung cancer. TCRdb analysed the 5' RACE reads with MiXCR anew, one entry per CDR3 protein. This sample carries about 520 distinct CDR3 sequences, approximately 15% of them seen once, and the ten largest clones take approximately 60%. Specimen: normal lung tissue next to the tumor, collected at surgery. The receptors shown here come from a male donor with early-stage non-small cell lung cancer. The CDR3 runs from the conserved cysteine through the conserved F or W. D genes are given only for firm matches. Clone sizes are given selectively: once, few, many, or a class where the clone is expanded.

D gene,V gene,J gene,clone size,CDR3 DNA,CDR3 protein
TRBD2,TRBV27,TRBJ2-1,few,TGTGCCAGCAGTTTATGGGGCGGGGGAAGCTCCTACAATGAGCAGTTCTTC,CASSLWGGGSSYNEQFF
.,TRBV30,TRBJ2-3,medium-sized,TGTGCCTGGGACAGAGGGGGACGGGATACGCAGTATTTT,CAWDRGGRDTQYF
TRBD2,TRBV12-3/TRBV12-4,TRBJ2-2,medium-sized,TGTGCCAGCAGTCCAAGGGGTCTAGCGGGAGGACCGAACACCGGGGAGCTGTTTTTT,CASSPRGLAGGPNTGELFF
.,TRBV19,TRBJ2-7,large,TGTGCCAGTATCTCGGGGGTCTCCACCTACGAGCAGTACTTC,CASISGVSTYEQYF
TRBD1,TRBV6-6,TRBJ1-5,large,TGTGCCAGCAGTTGGACAGGGTCGGATCAGCCCCAGCATTTT,CASSWTGSDQPQHF
TRBD2,TRBV3-1,TRBJ2-3,medium-sized,TGTGCCAGCAGCCAAGATGGTAGCGGGGTTTATACGCAGTATTTT,CASSQDGSGVYTQYF
.,TRBV28,TRBJ2-7,.,TGTGCCAGCAGAAGCCGGGGCCTCTACGAGCAGTACTTC,CASRSRGLYEQYF
.,TRBV20-1,TRBJ2-1,medium-sized,TGCAGTGCTAGAACGGGACGGATTATAAATGAGCAGTTCTTC,CSARTGRIINEQFF
.,TRBV4-3,TRBJ2-7,many,TGCGCCAGCAGCCAAGAGCGGGATTTCTCCCAAGAGCAGTACTTC,CASSQERDFSQEQYF
TRBD1,TRBV12-3/TRBV12-4,TRBJ1-5,large,TGTGCCAGCAGCAGTACAGGGGCGGGTCAGCCCCAGCATTTT,CASSSTGAGQPQHF
.,TRBV7-8,TRBJ2-3,few,TGTGCCAGCAGCTTTCGAGGGGCGGTCACAGATACGCAGTATTTT,CASSFRGAVTDTQYF
.,TRBV7-2,TRBJ1-1,many,TGTGCCAGCAGCTTAGGATGGGTGAGGAACACTGAAGCTTTCTTT,CASSLGWVRNTEAFF
.,TRBV20-1,TRBJ2-7,.,TGCAGTGCTAGTGGTTTCCCCTACGAGCAGTACTTC,CSASGFPYEQYF
.,TRBV4-3,TRBJ2-5,large,TGCGCCAGCAGCCGCACAGCCCTTCAGCCGGCGGAGACCCAGTACTTC,CASSRTALQPAETQYF
TRBD2,TRBV20-1,TRBJ2-1,medium-sized,TGCAGTGCTAAAGGCAAGCGGGAGGCGCACAATGAGCAGTTCTTC,CSAKGKREAHNEQFF
TRBD2,TRBV20-1,TRBJ2-3,.,TGCAGTGCTGGACTAGCGGGAGTGACAGATACGCAGTATTTT,CSAGLAGVTDTQYF
TRBD2,TRBV11-3,TRBJ2-3,medium-sized,TGTGCCAGCAGCTGTGGGCTAGCGGGAGGGCCCACAGATACGCAGTATTTT,CASSCGLAGGPTDTQYF
.,TRBV29-1,TRBJ2-3,large,TGCAGCGTTGGAAGGCGGGGACGCGTGGATACGCAGTATTTT,CSVGRRGRVDTQYF
TRBD2,TRBV11-2,TRBJ2-1,medium-sized,TGTGCCAGCAGCCGGAGCGGGGGCGTGTACAATGAGCAGTTCTTC,CASSRSGGVYNEQFF
.,TRBV19,TRBJ1-5,medium-sized,TGTGCCAGTAGTATAGAAGACATGGCTAATCAGCCCCAGCATTTT,CASSIEDMANQPQHF
TRBD2,TRBV3-1,TRBJ2-5,medium-sized,TGTGCCAGCAGCCAAAGGGACTATGAGGAGACCCAGTACTTC,CASSQRDYEETQYF
TRBD1,TRBV6-6,TRBJ1-6,large,TGTGCCAGCAGTTACGACGGACAGGGCCTGGTTTCACCCCTCCACTTT,CASSYDGQGLVSPLHF
TRBD1,TRBV5-1,TRBJ1-1,.,TGCGCCAGCAGCTTCGGAGGGGGCGGCACTGAAGCTTTCTTT,CASSFGGGGTEAFF
TRBD1,TRBV28,TRBJ2-7,few,TGTGCCAGCAGCACTGGACAGGGTTCCTACGAGCAGTACTTC,CASSTGQGSYEQYF
TRBD2,TRBV7-6,TRBJ2-7,medium-sized,TGTGCCAGCAGCCAGGGGACTAGCGGGGGGACTACCTCCTACGAGCAGTACTTC,CASSQGTSGGTTSYEQYF
.,TRBV24-1,TRBJ2-2,large,TGTGCCACCAGTGCGGCGGGCTACACCGGGGAGCTGTTTTTT,CATSAAGYTGELFF
.,TRBV7-2,TRBJ2-2,large,TGTGCCAGCAGCTTAGTTGCGGGGAGGAAGCTAAACACCGGGGAGCTGTTTTTT,CASSLVAGRKLNTGELFF
.,TRBV5-1,TRBJ1-1,large,TGCGCCAGCAGCTCCCTGGTAGGCACTGAAGCTTTCTTT,CASSSLVGTEAFF
.,TRBV20-1,TRBJ2-3,medium-sized,TGCAGTGCTAGAGATCCAGCCCCACACCTAGATACGCAGTATTTT,CSARDPAPHLDTQYF
TRBD2,TRBV19,TRBJ2-5,.,TGTGCCAGTACCGAAAGCGGGGGGGCCCAAGAGACCCAGTACTTC,CASTESGGAQETQYF
.,TRBV6-6,TRBJ1-2,large,TGTGCCAGCACCAACTGGGGGGTCAGCTATGGCTACACCTTC,CASTNWGVSYGYTF
.,TRBV7-6,TRBJ2-7,large,TGTGCCAGCAGTCGCCGGGGCGAATCCTACGAGCAGTACTTC,CASSRRGESYEQYF
.,TRBV10-2,TRBJ1-1,few,TGCGCCAGCAGTGAGTGGAGGGGACCGAACACTGAAGCTTTCTTT,CASSEWRGPNTEAFF
.,TRBV11-2,TRBJ2-3,few,TGTGCCAGCAGCCCCACAGGGGGGGGGAACACAGATACGCAGTATTTT,CASSPTGGGNTDTQYF
.,TRBV24-1,TRBJ2-1,large,TGTGCCACCCGCGGTGAGGGGACGAGGGATGAGCAGTTCTTC,CATRGEGTRDEQFF
TRBD2,TRBV24-1,TRBJ2-1,large,TGTGCCACCAGTGGACTAGCGGGGAGGAATGAGCAGTTCTTC,CATSGLAGRNEQFF
TRBD1,TRBV24-1,TRBJ2-5,large,TGTGCCACCAGTGATGTTACAGGGGAAGAGACCCAGTACTTC,CATSDVTGEETQYF
.,TRBV20-1,TRBJ2-1,medium-sized,TGCAGTGCTAGAGGACTGGGGGTGGGTGAGCAGTTCTTC,CSARGLGVGEQFF